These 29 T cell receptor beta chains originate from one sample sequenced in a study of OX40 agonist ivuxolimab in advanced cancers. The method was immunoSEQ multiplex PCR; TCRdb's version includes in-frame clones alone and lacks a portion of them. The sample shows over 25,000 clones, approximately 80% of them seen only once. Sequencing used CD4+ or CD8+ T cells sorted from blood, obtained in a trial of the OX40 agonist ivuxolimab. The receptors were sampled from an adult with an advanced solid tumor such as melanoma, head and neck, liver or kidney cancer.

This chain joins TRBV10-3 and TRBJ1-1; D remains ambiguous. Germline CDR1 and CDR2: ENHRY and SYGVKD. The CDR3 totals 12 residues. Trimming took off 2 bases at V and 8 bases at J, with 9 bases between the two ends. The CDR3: CAISEGMLEAFF. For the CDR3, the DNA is TGTGCCATCAGTGAGGGAATGTTAGAAGCTTTCTTT.

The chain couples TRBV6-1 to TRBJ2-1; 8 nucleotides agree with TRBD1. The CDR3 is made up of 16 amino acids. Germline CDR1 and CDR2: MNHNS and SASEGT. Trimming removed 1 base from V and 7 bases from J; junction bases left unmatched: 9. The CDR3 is CASSEVIRGPFNEQFF. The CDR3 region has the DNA TGTGCCAGCAGTGAAGTTATCAGGGGGCCGTTTAATGAGCAGTTCTTC.

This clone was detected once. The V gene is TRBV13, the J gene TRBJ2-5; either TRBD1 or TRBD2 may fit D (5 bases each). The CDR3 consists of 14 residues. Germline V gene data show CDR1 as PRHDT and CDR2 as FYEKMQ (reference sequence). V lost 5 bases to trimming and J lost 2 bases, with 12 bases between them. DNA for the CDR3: TGTGCCAGCAGCCCCCCGGGGCAGCAAGAGACCCAGTACTTC. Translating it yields CASSPPGQQETQYF.

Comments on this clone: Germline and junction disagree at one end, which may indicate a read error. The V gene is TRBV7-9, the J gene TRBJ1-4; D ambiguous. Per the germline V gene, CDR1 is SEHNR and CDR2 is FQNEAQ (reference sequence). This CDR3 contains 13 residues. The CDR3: CASSLRVNGKLFF. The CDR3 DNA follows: TGTGCCAGCAGCTTACGGGTTAATGGAAAACTGTTTTTT. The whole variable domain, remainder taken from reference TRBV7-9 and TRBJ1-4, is DTGVSQNPRHKITKRGQNVTFRCDPISEHNRLYWYRQTLGQGPEFLTYFQNEAQLEKSRLLSDRFSAERPKGSFSTLEIQRTEQGDSAMYLCASSLRVNGKLFFGSGTQLSVL.

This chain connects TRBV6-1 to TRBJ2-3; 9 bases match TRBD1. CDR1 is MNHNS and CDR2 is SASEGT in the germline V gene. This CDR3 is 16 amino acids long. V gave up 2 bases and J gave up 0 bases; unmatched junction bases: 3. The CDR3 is CASSERTGDSTDTQYF. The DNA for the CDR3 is TGTGCCAGCAGTGAAAGGACAGGGGATAGCACAGATACGCAGTATTTT.

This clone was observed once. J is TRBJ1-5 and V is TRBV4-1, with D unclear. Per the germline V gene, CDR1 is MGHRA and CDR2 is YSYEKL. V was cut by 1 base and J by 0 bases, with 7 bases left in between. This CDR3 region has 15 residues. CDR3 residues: CASSQVRNSNQPQHF. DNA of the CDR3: TGCGCCAGCAGCCAAGTTCGAAATAGCAATCAGCCCCAGCATTTT.

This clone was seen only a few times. CDR3 sequence: CAWTRGVSYEQYF. CDR3 coding DNA: TGTGCCTGGACTCGCGGCGTCTCCTACGAGCAGTACTTC. This rearrangement joins TRBV30 to TRBJ2-7; no definite D call. Per the germline V gene, CDR1 is GTSNPN and CDR2 is SVGIG (reference sequence). V was shortened by 4 bases and J by 0 bases, with 10 bases between the two germline ends. The CDR3 has 13 residues.

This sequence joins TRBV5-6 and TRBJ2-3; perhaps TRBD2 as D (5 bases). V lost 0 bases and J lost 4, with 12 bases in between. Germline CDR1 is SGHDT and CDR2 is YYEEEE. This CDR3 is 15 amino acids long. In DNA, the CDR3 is TGTGCCAGCAGCTTGGAACGGGAACGATCAGATACGCAGTATTTT. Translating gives CASSLERERSDTQYF.

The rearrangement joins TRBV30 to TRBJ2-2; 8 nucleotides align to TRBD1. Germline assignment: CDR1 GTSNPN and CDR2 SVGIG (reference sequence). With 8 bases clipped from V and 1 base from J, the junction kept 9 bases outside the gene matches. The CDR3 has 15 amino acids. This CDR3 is CARDRTGLNTGELFF. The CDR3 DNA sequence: TGTGCCCGGGACCGGACAGGGTTGAACACCGGGGAGCTGTTTTTT.

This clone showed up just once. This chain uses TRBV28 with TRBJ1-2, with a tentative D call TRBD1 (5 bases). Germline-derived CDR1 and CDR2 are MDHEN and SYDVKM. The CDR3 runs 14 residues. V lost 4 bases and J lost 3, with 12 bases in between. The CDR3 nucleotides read TGTGCCAGCAGTTCTGACGGGGGTCACTATGGCTACACCTTC. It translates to CASSSDGGHYGYTF.

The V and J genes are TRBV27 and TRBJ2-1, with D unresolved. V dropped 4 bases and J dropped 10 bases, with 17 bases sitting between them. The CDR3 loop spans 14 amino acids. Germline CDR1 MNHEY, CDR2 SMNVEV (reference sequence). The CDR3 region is CASSSSLGPAEQFF. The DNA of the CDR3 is TGTGCCAGCAGTTCCTCTCTCGGCCCCGCGGAGCAGTTCTTC.

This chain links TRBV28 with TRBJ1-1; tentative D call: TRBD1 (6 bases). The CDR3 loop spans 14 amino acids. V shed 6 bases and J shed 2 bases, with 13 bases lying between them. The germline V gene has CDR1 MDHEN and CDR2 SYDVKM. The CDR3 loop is CASRTRQVNTEAFF. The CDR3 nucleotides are TGTGCCAGCAGAACAAGACAGGTTAACACTGAAGCTTTCTTT.

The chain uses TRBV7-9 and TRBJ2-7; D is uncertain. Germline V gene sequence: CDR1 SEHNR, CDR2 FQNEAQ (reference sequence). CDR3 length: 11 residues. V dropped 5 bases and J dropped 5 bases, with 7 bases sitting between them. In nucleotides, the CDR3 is TGTGCCAGCAGCCCCCTGAACGAGCAGTACTTC. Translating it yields CASSPLNEQYF.

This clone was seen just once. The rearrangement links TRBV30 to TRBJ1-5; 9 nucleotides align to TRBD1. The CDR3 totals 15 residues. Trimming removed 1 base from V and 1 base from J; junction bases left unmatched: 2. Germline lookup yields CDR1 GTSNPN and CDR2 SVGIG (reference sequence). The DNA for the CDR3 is TGTGCCTGGAGTGCGACAGGGGGGAGCAATCAGCCCCAGCATTTT. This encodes CAWSATGGSNQPQHF.

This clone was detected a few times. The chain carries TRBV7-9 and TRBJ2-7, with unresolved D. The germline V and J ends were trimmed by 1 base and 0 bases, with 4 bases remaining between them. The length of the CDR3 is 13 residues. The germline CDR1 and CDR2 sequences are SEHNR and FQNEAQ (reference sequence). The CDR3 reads CASSLDGSYEQYF. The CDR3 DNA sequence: TGTGCCAGCAGCTTAGACGGCTCCTACGAGCAGTACTTC.

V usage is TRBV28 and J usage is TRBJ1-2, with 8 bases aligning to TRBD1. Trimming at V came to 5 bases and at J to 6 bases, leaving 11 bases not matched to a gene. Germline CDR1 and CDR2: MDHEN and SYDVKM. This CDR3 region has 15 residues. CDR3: CASSPHRTGLNGYTF. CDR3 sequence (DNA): TGTGCCAGCAGTCCACACCGGACAGGGTTAAATGGCTACACCTTC.

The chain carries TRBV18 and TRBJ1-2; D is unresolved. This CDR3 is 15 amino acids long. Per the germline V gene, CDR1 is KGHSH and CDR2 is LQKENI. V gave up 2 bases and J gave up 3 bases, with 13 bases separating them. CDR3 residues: CASSPSPYQDYGYTF. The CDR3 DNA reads TGTGCCAGCTCACCAAGTCCTTACCAAGACTATGGCTACACCTTC.

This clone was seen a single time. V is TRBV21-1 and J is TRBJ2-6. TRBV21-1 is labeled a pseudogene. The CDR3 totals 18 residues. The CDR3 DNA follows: TGTGCCAGCAGATCTAAGGTGGCATACAATGCAGGGGCCAACGTCCTGACTTTC. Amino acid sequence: CASRSKVAYNAGANVLTF.

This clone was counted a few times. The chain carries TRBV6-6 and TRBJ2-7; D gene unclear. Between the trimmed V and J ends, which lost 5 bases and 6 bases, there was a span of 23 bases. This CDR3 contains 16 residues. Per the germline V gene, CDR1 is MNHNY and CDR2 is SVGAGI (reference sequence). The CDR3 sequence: CASSSPAATIFLEQYF. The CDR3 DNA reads TGTGCCAGCAGTAGCCCCGCAGCGACCATTTTTCTCGAGCAGTACTTC.

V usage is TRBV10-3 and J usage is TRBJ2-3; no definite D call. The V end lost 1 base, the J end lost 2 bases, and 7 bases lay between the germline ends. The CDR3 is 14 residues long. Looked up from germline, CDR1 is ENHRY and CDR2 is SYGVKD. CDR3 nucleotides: TGTGCCATCAGTGAGTTAGGGTTCACAGATACGCAGTATTTT. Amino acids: CAISELGFTDTQYF.

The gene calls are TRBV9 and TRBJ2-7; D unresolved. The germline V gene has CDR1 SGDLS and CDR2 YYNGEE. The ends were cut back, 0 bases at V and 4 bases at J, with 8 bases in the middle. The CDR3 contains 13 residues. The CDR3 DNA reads TGTGCCAGCAGCGTAGATCATCCGTACGAGCAGTACTTC. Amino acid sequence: CASSVDHPYEQYF.

The CDR3, as DNA: TGTGCCAGCAGTTTTATTTCGGAGATGAATGAAAAACTGTTTTTT. Translating it yields CASSFISEMNEKLFF. The genes are TRBV28 and TRBJ1-4; D uncertain. V dropped 3 bases and J dropped 5 bases, with 13 bases sitting between them. Germline V gives CDR1 MDHEN, CDR2 SYDVKM. This CDR3 is built from 15 residues.

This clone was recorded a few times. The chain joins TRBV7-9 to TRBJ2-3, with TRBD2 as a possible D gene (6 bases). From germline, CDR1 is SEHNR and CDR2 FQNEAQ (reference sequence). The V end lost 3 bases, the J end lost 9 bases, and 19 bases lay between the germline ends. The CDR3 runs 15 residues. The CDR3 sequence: CASSFPSAVRETQYF. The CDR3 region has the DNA TGTGCCAGCAGCTTCCCTAGCGCGGTTCGGGAAACGCAGTATTTT.

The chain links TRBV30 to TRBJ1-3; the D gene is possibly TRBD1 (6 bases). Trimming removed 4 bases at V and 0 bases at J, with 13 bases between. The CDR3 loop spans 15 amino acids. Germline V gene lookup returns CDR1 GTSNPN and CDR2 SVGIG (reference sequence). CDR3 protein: CAWNKKQGSGNTIYF. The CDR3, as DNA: TGTGCCTGGAACAAAAAACAGGGCTCTGGAAACACCATATATTTT.

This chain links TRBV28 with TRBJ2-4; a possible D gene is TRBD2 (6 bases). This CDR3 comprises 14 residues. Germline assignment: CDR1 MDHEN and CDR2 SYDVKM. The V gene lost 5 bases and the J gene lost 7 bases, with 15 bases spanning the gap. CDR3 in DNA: TGTGCCAGCAGTCGACGGGAGCGCCCCAACATTCAGTACTTC. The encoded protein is CASSRRERPNIQYF.

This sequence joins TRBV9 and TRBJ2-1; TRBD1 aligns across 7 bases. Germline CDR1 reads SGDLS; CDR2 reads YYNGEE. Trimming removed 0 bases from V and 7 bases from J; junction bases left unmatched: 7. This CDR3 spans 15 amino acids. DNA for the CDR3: TGTGCCAGCAGCGTAGGAGGGGGCTTGAGGAATGAGCAGTTCTTC. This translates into CASSVGGGLRNEQFF. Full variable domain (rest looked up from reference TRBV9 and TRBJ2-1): DSGVTQTPKHLITATGQRVTLRCSPRSGDLSVYWYQQSLDQGLQFLIQYYNGEERAKGNILERFSAQQFPDLHSELNLSSLELGDSALYFCASSVGGGLRNEQFFGPGTRLTVL.

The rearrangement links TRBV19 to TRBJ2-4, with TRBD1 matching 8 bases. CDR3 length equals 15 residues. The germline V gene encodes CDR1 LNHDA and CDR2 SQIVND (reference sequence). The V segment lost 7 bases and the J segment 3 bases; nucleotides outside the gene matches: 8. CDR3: CASTHRTGIKNIQYF. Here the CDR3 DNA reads TGTGCCAGTACCCATAGGACAGGGATCAAAAACATTCAGTACTTC.

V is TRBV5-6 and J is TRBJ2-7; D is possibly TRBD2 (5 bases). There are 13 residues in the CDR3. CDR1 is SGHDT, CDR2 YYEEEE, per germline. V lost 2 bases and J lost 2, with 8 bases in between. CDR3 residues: CASSFSGTYEQYF. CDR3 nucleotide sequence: TGTGCCAGCAGCTTCAGCGGAACCTACGAGCAGTACTTC. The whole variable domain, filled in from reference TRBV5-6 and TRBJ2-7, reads DAGVTQSPTHLIKTRGQQVTLRCSPKSGHDTVSWYQQALGQGPQFIFQYYEEEERQRGNFPDRFSGHQFPNYSSELNVNALLLGDSALYLCASSFSGTYEQYFGPGTRLTVT.

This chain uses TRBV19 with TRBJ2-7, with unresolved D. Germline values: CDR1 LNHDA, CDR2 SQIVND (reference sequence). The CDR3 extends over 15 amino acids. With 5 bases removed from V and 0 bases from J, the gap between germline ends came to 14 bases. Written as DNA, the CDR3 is TGTGCCAGTAGTGTTTCCCCCCTTAACTCCTACGAGCAGTACTTC. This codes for CASSVSPLNSYEQYF.